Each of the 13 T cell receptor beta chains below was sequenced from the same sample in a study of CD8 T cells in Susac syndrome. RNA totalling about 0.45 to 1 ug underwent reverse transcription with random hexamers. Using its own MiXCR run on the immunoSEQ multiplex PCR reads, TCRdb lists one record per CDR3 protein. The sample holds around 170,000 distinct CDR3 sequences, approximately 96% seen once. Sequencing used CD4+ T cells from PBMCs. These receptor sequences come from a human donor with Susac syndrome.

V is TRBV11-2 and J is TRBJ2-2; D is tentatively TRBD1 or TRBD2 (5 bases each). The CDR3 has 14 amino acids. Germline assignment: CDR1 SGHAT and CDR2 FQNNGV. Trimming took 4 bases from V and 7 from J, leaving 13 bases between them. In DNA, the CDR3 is TGTGCCAGCAGCTCATTCAGGGCGGGCGGGGAGCTGTTTTTT. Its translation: CASSSFRAGGELFF.

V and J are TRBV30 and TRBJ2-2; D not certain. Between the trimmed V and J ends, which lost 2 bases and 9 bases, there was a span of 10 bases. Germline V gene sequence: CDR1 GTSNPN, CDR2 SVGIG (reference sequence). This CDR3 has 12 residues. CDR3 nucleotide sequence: TGTGCCTGGAGTCCGGAGTTCCGGGAGCTGTTTTTT. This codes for CAWSPEFRELFF. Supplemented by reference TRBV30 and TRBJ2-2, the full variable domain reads SQTIHQWPATLVQPVGSPLSLECTVEGTSNPNLYWYRQAAGRGLQLLFYSVGIGQISSEVPQNLSASRPQDRQFILSSKKLLLSDSGFYLCAWSPEFRELFFGEGSRLTVL.

CDR3 residues: CASSLDNQIFNEQFF. The DNA for the CDR3 is TGTGCCAGCAGTTTAGACAACCAAATTTTCAATGAGCAGTTCTTC. The J gene is TRBJ2-1, the V gene TRBV12-3 or TRBV12-4; D is unresolved. This CDR3 is 15 amino acids long. V gave up 1 base and J gave up 6 bases, with 13 bases separating them.

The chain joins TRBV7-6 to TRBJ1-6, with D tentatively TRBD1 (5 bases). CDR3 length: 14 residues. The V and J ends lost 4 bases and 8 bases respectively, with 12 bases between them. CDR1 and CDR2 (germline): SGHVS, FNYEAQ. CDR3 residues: CASSSEVGDSPLHF. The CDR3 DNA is TGTGCCAGCAGCTCTGAGGTGGGGGATTCACCCCTCCACTTT.

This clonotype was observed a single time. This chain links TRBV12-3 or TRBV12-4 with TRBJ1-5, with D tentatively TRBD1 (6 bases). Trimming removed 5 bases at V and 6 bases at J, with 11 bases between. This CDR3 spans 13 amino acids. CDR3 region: CASSTRGFQPQHF. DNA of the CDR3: TGTGCCAGCAGTACCAGGGGTTTTCAGCCCCAGCATTTT.

The CDR3 sequence is CASSVGTTPSGNTIYF. The CDR3, as DNA: TGTGCCAGCAGCGTAGGGACAACCCCCTCTGGAAACACCATATATTTT. The rearrangement joins TRBV9 to TRBJ1-3; the D gene is possibly TRBD1 (5 bases). CDR1 and CDR2 (germline): SGDLS, YYNGEE. This CDR3 is 16 amino acids long. V was trimmed by 0 bases and J by 0 bases, leaving 10 bases between them.

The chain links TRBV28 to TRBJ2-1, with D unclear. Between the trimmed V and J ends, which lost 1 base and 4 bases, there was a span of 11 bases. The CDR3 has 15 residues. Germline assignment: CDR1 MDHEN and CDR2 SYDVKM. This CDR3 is CASSLYQLSYNEQFF. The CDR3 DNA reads TGTGCCAGCAGTTTATACCAGTTATCATACAATGAGCAGTTCTTC.

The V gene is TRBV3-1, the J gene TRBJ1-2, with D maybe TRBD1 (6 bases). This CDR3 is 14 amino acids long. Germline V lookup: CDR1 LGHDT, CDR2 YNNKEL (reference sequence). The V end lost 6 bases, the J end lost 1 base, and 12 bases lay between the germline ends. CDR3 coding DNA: TGTGCCAGCAGTCGGACAGACCTTAACTATGGCTACACCTTC. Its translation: CASSRTDLNYGYTF.

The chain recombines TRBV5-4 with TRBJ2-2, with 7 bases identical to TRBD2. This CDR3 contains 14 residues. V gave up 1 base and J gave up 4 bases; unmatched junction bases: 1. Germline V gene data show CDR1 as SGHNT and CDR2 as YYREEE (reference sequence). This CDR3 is CASSLTGGTGELFF. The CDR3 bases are TGTGCCAGCAGCTTGACGGGGGGCACCGGGGAGCTGTTTTTT. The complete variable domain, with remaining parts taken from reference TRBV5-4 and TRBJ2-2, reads ETGVTQSPTHLIKTRGQQVTLRCSSQSGHNTVSWYQQALGQGPQFIFQYYREEENGRGNFPPRFSGLQFPNYSSELNVNALELDDSALYLCASSLTGGTGELFFGEGSRLTVL.

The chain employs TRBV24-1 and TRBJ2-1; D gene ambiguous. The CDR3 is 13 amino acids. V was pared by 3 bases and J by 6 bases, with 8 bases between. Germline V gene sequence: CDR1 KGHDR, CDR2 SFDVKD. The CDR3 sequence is CATSDARGNEQFF. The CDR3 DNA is TGTGCCACCAGTGATGCCCGAGGCAATGAGCAGTTCTTC.

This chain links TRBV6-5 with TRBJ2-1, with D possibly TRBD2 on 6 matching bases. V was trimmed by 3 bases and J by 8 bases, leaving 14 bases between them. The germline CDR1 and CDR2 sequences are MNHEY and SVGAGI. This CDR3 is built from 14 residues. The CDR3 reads CASSYGGYWDEQFF. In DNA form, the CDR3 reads TGTGCCAGCAGTTATGGGGGGTACTGGGATGAGCAGTTCTTC.

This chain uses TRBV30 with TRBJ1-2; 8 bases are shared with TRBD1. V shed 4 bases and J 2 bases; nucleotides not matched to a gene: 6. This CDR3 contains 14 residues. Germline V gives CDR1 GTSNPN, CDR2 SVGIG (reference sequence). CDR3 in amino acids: CAWKMDRENYGYTF. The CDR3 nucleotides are TGTGCCTGGAAAATGGACAGGGAGAACTATGGCTACACCTTC.

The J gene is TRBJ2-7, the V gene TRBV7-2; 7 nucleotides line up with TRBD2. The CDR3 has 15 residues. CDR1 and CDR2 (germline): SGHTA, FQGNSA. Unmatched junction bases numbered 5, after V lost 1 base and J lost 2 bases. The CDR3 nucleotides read TGTGCCAGCAGCTTAGAACCGGCGGGAGCCTACGAGCAGTACTTC. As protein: CASSLEPAGAYEQYF.